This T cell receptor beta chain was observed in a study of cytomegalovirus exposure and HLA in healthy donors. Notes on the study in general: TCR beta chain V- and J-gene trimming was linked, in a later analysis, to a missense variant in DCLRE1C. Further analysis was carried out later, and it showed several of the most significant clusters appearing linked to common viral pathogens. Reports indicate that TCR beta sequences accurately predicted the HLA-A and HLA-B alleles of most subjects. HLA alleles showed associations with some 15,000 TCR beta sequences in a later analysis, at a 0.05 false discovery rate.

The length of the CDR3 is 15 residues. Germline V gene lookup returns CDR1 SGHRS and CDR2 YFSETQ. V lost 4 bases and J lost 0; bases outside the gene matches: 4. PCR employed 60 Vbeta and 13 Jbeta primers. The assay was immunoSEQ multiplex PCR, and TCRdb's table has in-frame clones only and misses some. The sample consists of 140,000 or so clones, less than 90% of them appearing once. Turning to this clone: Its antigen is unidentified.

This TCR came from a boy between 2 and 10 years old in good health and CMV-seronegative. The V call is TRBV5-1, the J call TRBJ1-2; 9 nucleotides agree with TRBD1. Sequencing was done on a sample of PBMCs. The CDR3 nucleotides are TGCGCCAGCAGCATACAGGGGGCTTCTAACTATGGCTACACCTTC. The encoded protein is CASSIQGASNYGYTF.